This entry lists 28 T cell receptor beta chains sequenced from one sample in a study of blood T cell repertoires in COVID-19. Produced via immunoSEQ multiplex PCR; TCRdb's table is partial and in-frame only. The sample has 200,000 to 250,000 clones; about 80% are singletons. Source material: peripheral blood. The receptors stem from a woman aged 30 to 39 who had recovered from COVID-19.

About this clone: A read error may account for a junction end that differs from germline. This chain connects TRBV28 to TRBJ1-6, with D unclear. Germline loops: CDR1 MDHEN, CDR2 SYDVKM. This CDR3 is built from 13 residues. The CDR3 bases are TGTGCCAGCAGTTCGACGGGAGATTCACCCCTTCACTTT. This encodes CASSSTGDSPLHF.

The chain recombines TRBV7-7 with TRBJ2-5, with 7 bases matching TRBD2. The CDR3 has 15 residues. Germline-derived CDR1 and CDR2 are SSHAT and FNYEAQ (reference sequence). V was clipped by 5 bases and J by 3 bases; unmatched bases: 9. The CDR3 coding sequence is TGTGCCAGCAGCCCGAGCGGGGCGCCAAAAGAGACCCAGTACTTC. Amino acids: CASSPSGAPKETQYF.

V gene TRBV7-2 combines with J gene TRBJ1-6; a weak D match, TRBD1 (5 bases). Germline V gene sequence: CDR1 SGHTA, CDR2 FQGNSA. Trimming took 5 bases from V and 12 from J, leaving 17 bases between them. The length of the CDR3 is 14 residues. The CDR3 region is CASSPTETARPLHF. The CDR3 region has the DNA TGTGCCAGCAGCCCGACGGAGACAGCCCGACCCCTCCACTTT. Looking up the rest from reference TRBV7-2 and TRBJ1-6 gives the full variable domain: GAGVSQSPSNKVTEKGKDVELRCDPISGHTALYWYRQSLGQGLEFLIYFQGNSAPDKSGLPSDRFSAERTGGSVSTLTIQRTQQEDSAVYLCASSPTETARPLHFGNGTRLTVT.

In its sample, this clone was seen a few times. The chain carries TRBV12-3 or TRBV12-4 and TRBJ2-1; TRBD2 might be the D (5 bases). V lost 7 bases and J 0 bases, leaving 7 bases between the germline ends. CDR3 length: 13 amino acids. The CDR3 is CASTGSSYNEQFF. Here the CDR3 DNA reads TGTGCCAGCACGGGAAGCTCCTACAATGAGCAGTTCTTC.

This clone occurred a few times. The rearrangement links TRBV5-4 to TRBJ1-2; D unresolved. The V end lost 7 bases, the J end lost 4 bases, and 11 bases lay between the germline ends. From germline, CDR1 is SGHNT and CDR2 YYREEE (reference sequence). This CDR3 has 12 residues. This CDR3 is CASAMGSYGYTF. The CDR3 DNA reads as TGTGCCAGCGCCATGGGCAGCTATGGCTACACCTTC.

To note about this clone: Other DNA sequences in the sample encode the same CDR3. This chain joins TRBV3-1 (or the pseudogene TRBV3-2) and TRBJ1-5; D remains ambiguous. Trimming removed 0 bases from V and 4 bases from J, with 4 bases in between. Germline CDR1 is LGHDT and CDR2 is YNNKEL (reference sequence). There are 13 residues in the CDR3. In DNA form, the CDR3 reads TGTGCCAGCAGCCAAGATCTGAATCAGCCCCAGCATTTT. This sequence encodes CASSQDLNQPQHF.

This chain connects TRBV6-2 or TRBV6-3 to TRBJ2-7; D unclear. Deletions cut 2 bases from V and 2 bases from J, with 10 bases between. This CDR3 has 14 residues. Per germline, CDR1 MNHEY and CDR2 SVGEGT. In DNA form, the CDR3 reads TGTGCCAGCAGTTACCGAGGTTCCACCTACGAGCAGTACTTC. Its translation is CASSYRGSTYEQYF.

The CDR3 region is CASSFPHGDQETQYF. The CDR3 coding sequence is TGTGCCAGCAGCTTTCCCCACGGGGATCAAGAGACCCAGTACTTC. The rearrangement joins TRBV5-4 to TRBJ2-5, with D perhaps matching TRBD2 (5 bases). Germline assignment: CDR1 SGHNT and CDR2 YYREEE (reference sequence). The CDR3 is 15 amino acids. Trimming took 2 bases from V and 2 from J, leaving 13 bases between them.

The CDR3: CASMREGRYEQYF. The CDR3, as DNA: TGTGCCAGCATGAGGGAAGGGAGGTACGAGCAGTACTTC. The chain joins TRBV2 to TRBJ2-7; possible D gene TRBD2, 6 bases. The V end lost 7 bases, the J end lost 4 bases, and 14 bases lay between the germline ends. CDR3 length: 13 amino acids. Germline CDR1 and CDR2: SNHLY and FYNNEI.

This chain links TRBV5-1 with TRBJ2-1; 9 nucleotides match TRBD2. CDR1 and CDR2 (germline): SGHRS, YFSETQ. The V gene end was trimmed by 4 bases and the J gene end by 5 bases; junction bases not matched to a gene: 10. CDR3 size: 16 residues. Written as DNA, the CDR3 is TGCGCCAGCAGCCCGCTGGCGGGAGGGGGGCACAATGAGCAGTTCTTC. It yields the protein CASSPLAGGGHNEQFF.

Note on this clone: Being one base from a much bigger clone, this may be a read error. Distinct nucleotide sequences in the sample also encode this CDR3. This sequence joins TRBV12-3 or TRBV12-4 and TRBJ2-7; D unclear. The CDR3 spans 11 residues. Trimming cost V 3 bases and J 4 bases, with 4 bases left between them. As DNA, the CDR3 is TGTGCCAGCAGTTTGCAGTACGAGCAGTACTTC. It yields the protein CASSLQYEQYF.

The chain is built from TRBV3-1 (or the pseudogene TRBV3-2) and TRBJ1-2; D not resolved. Trimming left V 3 bases short and J 8 bases short, with 7 bases between. Germline V gene lookup returns CDR1 LGHDT and CDR2 YNNKEL (reference sequence). This CDR3 is built from 11 residues. CDR3 DNA: TGTGCCAGCAGCCACGGGTACGGCTACACCTTC. Amino acids: CASSHGYGYTF.

The rearrangement joins TRBV19 to TRBJ1-1, with 10 bases fitting TRBD1. The trim removed 0 bases at V and 1 base at J, leaving 8 bases unmatched. CDR3 size: 18 residues. Looked up from germline, CDR1 is LNHDA and CDR2 is SQIVND (reference sequence). The CDR3 DNA reads TGTGCCAGTAGTATAGATTGGGGACAGGGGAGCCCGAACACTGAAGCTTTCTTT. Translation gives CASSIDWGQGSPNTEAFF.

This clone has just one count. The chain uses TRBV19 and TRBJ2-3; the match to TRBD2 covers 9 bases. V dropped 3 bases and J dropped 2; count of bases not matched to a gene: 3. The germline gives CDR1 LNHDA, CDR2 SQIVND (reference sequence). The CDR3 length is 15 residues. The CDR3 protein is CASSISGSPTDTQYF. In nucleotides, the CDR3 is TGTGCCAGTAGTATTAGCGGGAGTCCCACAGATACGCAGTATTTT.

The V gene is TRBV12-5, the J gene TRBJ1-5; maybe TRBD1 (5 bases). The V and J ends lost 5 bases and 0 bases respectively, with 17 bases between them. Germline V gives CDR1 LGHNT, CDR2 FRNRAP. The CDR3 is made up of 17 amino acids. CDR3 sequence: CASGQTRDWLSNQPQHF. The DNA of the CDR3 is TGTGCTAGTGGTCAAACACGGGACTGGCTTAGCAATCAGCCCCAGCATTTT.

The chain joins TRBV7-2 to TRBJ2-4; no reliable D call. Germline V lookup: CDR1 SGHTA, CDR2 FQGNSA. The CDR3 is 15 amino acids. The V end lost 5 bases, the J end lost 0 bases, and 11 bases lay between the germline ends. CDR3 coding DNA: TGTGCCAGCAGCGATGACTTGGTAGCCAAAAACATTCAGTACTTC. It yields the protein CASSDDLVAKNIQYF. Full variable domain (rest looked up from reference TRBV7-2 and TRBJ2-4): GAGVSQSPSNKVTEKGKDVELRCDPISGHTALYWYRQSLGQGLEFLIYFQGNSAPDKSGLPSDRFSAERTGGSVSTLTIQRTQQEDSAVYLCASSDDLVAKNIQYFGAGTRLSVL.

The V and J genes are TRBV29-1 and TRBJ1-1; D remains unclear. The CDR3 length is 12 residues. Germline CDR1 and CDR2: SQVTM and ANQGSEA. V lost 7 bases and J lost 1, with 10 bases in between. The CDR3 here is CSAMTGNTEAFF. The CDR3 coding sequence is TGCAGCGCCATGACGGGGAACACTGAAGCTTTCTTT.

The rearrangement joins TRBV27 to TRBJ2-5, with D maybe TRBD2 (5 bases). With 5 bases removed from V and 4 bases from J, the gap between germline ends came to 11 bases. CDR3 length equals 13 residues. Germline V CDR1 and CDR2: MNHEY, SMNVEV (reference sequence). The CDR3 is CASSPRGGETQYF. CDR3 sequence (DNA): TGTGCCAGCAGTCCACGCGGAGGAGAGACCCAGTACTTC.

The CDR3 spells CASSPNAGREGTQYF. The CDR3 DNA is TGTGCCAGCTCCCCTAATGCGGGCAGGGAGGGGACCCAGTACTTC. The rearrangement uses TRBV5-5 and TRBJ2-5; 7 bases fit TRBD2. The CDR3 covers 15 residues. CDR1 and CDR2 from the germline V gene are SGHKS and YYEKEE (reference sequence). The V and J ends lost 7 bases and 7 bases, in that order; junction bases with no gene match: 16.

The rearrangement links TRBV10-3 to TRBJ2-1, with 11 bases lining up with TRBD2. CDR1 and CDR2 from the germline V gene are ENHRY and SYGVKD. The junction had 4 bases not matched to a gene; V was cut back by 5 bases and J by 4 bases. The CDR3 is 15 residues long. The CDR3 DNA sequence: TGTGCCATCAGTCCCGGGACTAGCGGTTACAATGAGCAGTTCTTC. Encoded protein: CAISPGTSGYNEQFF.

This chain links TRBV11-2 with TRBJ2-6; 12 bases line up with TRBD1. The germline V gene encodes CDR1 SGHAT and CDR2 FQNNGV. CDR3 length equals 20 residues. The junction had 10 bases not matched to a gene; V was cut back by 0 bases and J by 4 bases. CDR3 bases: TGTGCCAGCAGCTTAGATCCTCCGGGACAGGGGGCGCCCGGGGCCAACGTCCTGACTTTC. Its translation is CASSLDPPGQGAPGANVLTF.

The chain couples TRBV10-3 to TRBJ1-3, with 7 nucleotides matching TRBD1. Trimming at V came to 6 bases and at J to 3 bases, leaving 2 bases not matched to a gene. The CDR3 is 13 amino acids. Per the germline V gene, CDR1 is ENHRY and CDR2 is SYGVKD. In DNA, the CDR3 is TGTGCCATCAGCCGACAGGGTGGAAACACCATATATTTT. Translating it yields CAISRQGGNTIYF.

The V call is TRBV5-1, the J call TRBJ1-2; 9 nucleotides align to TRBD1. Per the germline V gene, CDR1 is SGHRS and CDR2 is YFSETQ. V lost 4 bases and J lost 4; bases outside the gene matches: 11. This CDR3 contains 16 residues. CDR3: CASSRDRVPDIYGYTF. The CDR3 DNA reads as TGCGCCAGCAGCAGGGACAGGGTCCCCGATATCTATGGCTACACCTTC.

This chain uses TRBV9 with TRBJ2-2; D is possibly TRBD1 (5 bases). Deletions cut 4 bases from V and 4 bases from J, with 14 bases between. The V gene's germline CDR1 is SGDLS and CDR2 YYNGEE. The CDR3 spans 15 residues. DNA for the CDR3: TGTGCCAGCAGCCTCCTATCAAGGGGCACCGGGGAGCTGTTTTTT. This encodes CASSLLSRGTGELFF.

The rearrangement joins TRBV28 to TRBJ1-2; 11 bases match TRBD1. V was clipped by 2 bases and J by 7 bases; unmatched bases: 6. CDR1 is MDHEN and CDR2 is SYDVKM in the germline V gene. This CDR3 is built from 15 residues. The CDR3 is CASSLTGQGARGYTF. In nucleotides, the CDR3 is TGTGCCAGCAGTTTAACCGGACAGGGGGCGCGTGGCTACACCTTC.

The genes are TRBV24-1 and TRBJ2-1; 7 bases map to TRBD2. The CDR3 spans 15 residues. Germline CDR1 reads KGHDR; CDR2 reads SFDVKD. V gave up 8 bases and J gave up 0 bases; unmatched junction bases: 6. The CDR3 sequence is CATTSSGNSYNEQFF. CDR3 bases: TGTGCCACCACCAGCAGCGGGAACTCCTACAATGAGCAGTTCTTC.

V gene TRBV13 combines with J gene TRBJ1-4; D may be TRBD1 (5 bases). The CDR3 spans 14 residues. The germline V and J ends were trimmed by 5 bases and 10 bases, with 17 bases remaining between them. The germline CDR1 and CDR2 sequences are PRHDT and FYEKMQ (reference sequence). DNA of the CDR3: TGTGCCAGCAGCCTTAATCGGGACTCTGGAAAACTGTTTTTT. This codes for CASSLNRDSGKLFF.

The J gene is TRBJ2-5, the V gene TRBV5-4; 9 bases fit TRBD2. There are 16 residues in the CDR3. V trimming: 1 base; J trimming: 5 bases; junction bases outside the gene matches: 9. The germline CDR1 and CDR2 sequences are SGHNT and YYREEE (reference sequence). The CDR3 nucleotides are TGTGCCAGCAGCTTGAACCTAGCGGGATCTGGGGAGACCCAGTACTTC. It codes for CASSLNLAGSGETQYF.